A selection of T cell receptor beta chains follows, all from one sample in a study of blood T cell repertoires in COVID-19. TCRdb keeps only in-frame clones here, not all; method: immunoSEQ multiplex PCR. The table shows some 180,000 clones, with roughly 85% occurring only once. The sequencing sample was made of peripheral blood. These receptors originate from a woman between 55 and 75 years old with acute or convalescent COVID-19. CDR3s include the opening cysteine and the closing phenylalanine or tryptophan. D genes are given only for firm matches. Some rows mark clone size as missing; the rest say once, few, many or name a class of expanded clone.

V: TRBV6-5
size: NA
J: TRBJ2-5
D: NA
CDR3: CASSEGRSSSQYF
DNA: TGTGCCAGCTCCGAGGGGAGGTCCTCGAGCCAGTACTTC

V: TRBV28
size: NA
J: TRBJ2-3
D: TRBD2
CDR3: CASSIVVGLAGGVYSTDTQYF
DNA: TGTGCCAGCAGCATAGTAGTGGGACTAGCGGGAGGAGTGTATAGCACAGATACGCAGTATTTT

V: TRBV2
size: NA
J: TRBJ2-2
D: NA
CDR3: CASSATDLTGELFF
DNA: TGTGCCAGCAGTGCGACAGACCTAACAGGGGAGCTGTTTTTT

V: TRBV7-3
size: NA
J: TRBJ2-2
D: NA
CDR3: CASSLSLLSTGELFF
DNA: TGTGCCAGCAGCTTATCCTTACTCTCTACCGGGGAGCTGTTTTTT

V: TRBV6-5
size: NA
J: TRBJ2-6
D: NA
CDR3: CAIQWSGANVLTF
DNA: TGTGCCATTCAGTGGTCTGGGGCCAACGTCCTGACTTTC

V: TRBV21-1
size: NA
J: TRBJ1-4
D: NA
CDR3: CASSKEVTGQNEKLFF
DNA: TGTGCCAGCAGCAAAGAGGTGACGGGACAAAATGAAAAACTGTTTTTT

V: TRBV7-2
size: NA
J: TRBJ2-2
D: NA
CDR3: CASSLGRSGELFF
DNA: TGTGCCAGCAGCTTAGGGCGGAGCGGGGAGCTGTTTTTT

V: TRBV5-1
size: NA
J: TRBJ1-2
D: TRBD1
CDR3: CASSWGQGVGYGYTF
DNA: TGCGCCAGCAGCTGGGGACAGGGGGTAGGCTATGGCTACACCTTC

V: TRBV19
size: few
J: TRBJ2-1
D: TRBD2
CDR3: CASSIRPSGSSYNEQFF
DNA: TGTGCCAGTAGTATAAGGCCTAGCGGGAGCTCCTACAATGAGCAGTTCTTC

V: TRBV20-1
size: NA
J: TRBJ1-1
D: NA
CDR3: CSASPGYLNTEAFF
DNA: TGCAGTGCTAGTCCAGGGTACCTGAACACTGAAGCTTTCTTT

V: TRBV5-8
size: NA
J: TRBJ1-6
D: TRBD1
CDR3: CASSLVSGQGRSPLHF
DNA: TGTGCCAGCAGCTTGGTATCCGGACAGGGGAGATCACCCCTCCACTTT